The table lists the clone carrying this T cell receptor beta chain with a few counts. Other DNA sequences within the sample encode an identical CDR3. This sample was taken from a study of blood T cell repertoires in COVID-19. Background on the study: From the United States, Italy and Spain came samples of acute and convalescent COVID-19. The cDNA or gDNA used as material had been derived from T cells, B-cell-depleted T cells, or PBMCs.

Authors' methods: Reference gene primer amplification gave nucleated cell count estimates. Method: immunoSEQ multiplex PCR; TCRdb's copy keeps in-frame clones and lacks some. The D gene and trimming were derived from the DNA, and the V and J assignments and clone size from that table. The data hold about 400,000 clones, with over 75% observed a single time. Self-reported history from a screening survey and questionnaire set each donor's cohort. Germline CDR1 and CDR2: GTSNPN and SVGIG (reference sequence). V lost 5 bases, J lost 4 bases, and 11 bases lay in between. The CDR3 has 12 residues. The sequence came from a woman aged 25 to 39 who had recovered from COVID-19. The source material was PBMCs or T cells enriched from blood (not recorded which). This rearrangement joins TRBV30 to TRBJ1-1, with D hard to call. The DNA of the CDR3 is TGTGCCTGGGGAACAACGGGCACTGAAGCTTTCTTT. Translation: CAWGTTGTEAFF.